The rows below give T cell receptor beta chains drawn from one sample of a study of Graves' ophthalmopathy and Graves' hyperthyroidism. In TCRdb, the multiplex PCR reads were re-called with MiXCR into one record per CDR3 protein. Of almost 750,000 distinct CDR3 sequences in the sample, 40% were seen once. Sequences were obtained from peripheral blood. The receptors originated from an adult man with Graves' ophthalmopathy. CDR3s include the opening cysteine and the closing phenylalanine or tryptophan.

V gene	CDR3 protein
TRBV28	CASSFDVVGGYTF
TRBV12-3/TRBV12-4	CASSLGGGGTETQYF
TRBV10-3	CATSPGQGLSSSGNTIYF
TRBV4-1	CASSQGATGSYEQYF
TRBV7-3	CASSQTRGTEAFF
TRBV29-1	CSARSNGTGEKLFF
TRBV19	CASSAHRGLKETQYF
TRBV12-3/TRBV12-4	CASSSAGGMNTEAFF
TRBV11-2	CASSLRFWGSNNTF
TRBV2	CASSADGAGAGETQYF
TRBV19	CASSIDGRARTGELFF
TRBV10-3	CASSYLAGPEQYF
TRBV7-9	CASSRAGQVYEQYF
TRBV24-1	CATSEADGAINYGYTF
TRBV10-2	CASSESIIASAPNYGYTF
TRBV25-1	CASSDSGGINYGYTF
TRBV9	CASSVGKGATYEQYF
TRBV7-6	CASSTGTGVLYEQYF
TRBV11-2	CASTTSGGTGGGKTQYF
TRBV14	CASSQERLFNYGYTF
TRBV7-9	CASSASPTGGIYEQYF
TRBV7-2	CASSSDGTGAPQQPQHF
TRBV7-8	CASSRDTGYGEAFF
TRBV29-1	CSNLGQGVNGYTF
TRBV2	CASSAVDTGELFF
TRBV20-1	CSGGPGDTEAFF
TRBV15	CATSRGVLNSPLHF
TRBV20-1	CSALGGGELFF
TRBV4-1	CASSTSSRASSPLHF
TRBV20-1	CSARRDGQGASPLHF
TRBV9	CASSGGAFQETQYF
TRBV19	CATKSGPTNYGYTF
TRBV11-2	CASSLRQGGVKMFF
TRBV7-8	CASSPQDPTRSYEQYF
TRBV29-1	CSVEEAHSGNTIYF
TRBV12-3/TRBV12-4	CASSPRGTSDQETQYF
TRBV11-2	CASSSPGQGDVEQYF
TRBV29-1	CRRKTGTSGTQYF
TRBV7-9	CASSLGTSGELFF
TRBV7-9	CASSPRYGTLETQYF
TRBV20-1	CSARDQSRDAGELFF
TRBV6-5	CASSGDRAAPWNTEAFF
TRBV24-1	CASSYPGTGDQPQHF
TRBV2	CASSFDRDSGYTF
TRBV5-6	CASSRTSGKQETQYF
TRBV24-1	CASSRLAEQETQYF
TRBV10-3	CAISPRDRAYGYTF
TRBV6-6	CASKAGVNVLTF
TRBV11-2	CASSLVRNWPAGELFF
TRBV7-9	CASSSDGEQYF
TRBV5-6	CASSSIQGLSQPQHF
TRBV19	CASSILNSPLHF
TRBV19	CASSSGHLSQPQHF
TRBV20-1	CSGGGGADQPQHF
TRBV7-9	CASSLAVSGNVYGYTF
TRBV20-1	CSARDPGAGWYEQYF
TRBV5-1	CASSSRVAHYEQYF